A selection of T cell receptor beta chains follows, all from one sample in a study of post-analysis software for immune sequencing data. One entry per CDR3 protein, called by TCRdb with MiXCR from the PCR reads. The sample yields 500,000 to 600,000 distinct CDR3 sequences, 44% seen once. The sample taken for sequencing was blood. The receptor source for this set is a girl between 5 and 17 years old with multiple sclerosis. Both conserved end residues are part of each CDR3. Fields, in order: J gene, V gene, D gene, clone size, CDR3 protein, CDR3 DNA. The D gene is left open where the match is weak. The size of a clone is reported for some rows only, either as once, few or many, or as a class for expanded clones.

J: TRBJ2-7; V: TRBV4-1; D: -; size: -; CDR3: CASSPEQGVGEQYF; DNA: TGCGCCAGCAGCCCCGAACAGGGAGTCGGCGAGCAGTACTTC
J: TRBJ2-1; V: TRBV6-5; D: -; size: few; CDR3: CASTSGSRANEQFF; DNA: TGTGCCAGCACCTCGGGATCCCGTGCCAATGAGCAGTTCTTC
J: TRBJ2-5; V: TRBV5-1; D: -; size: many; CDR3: CASSLSEETQYF; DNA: TGCGCCAGCAGCTTGTCGGAAGAGACCCAGTACTTC
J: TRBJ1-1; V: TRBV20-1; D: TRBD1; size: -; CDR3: CSAQQGGMNTEAFF; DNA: TGCAGTGCCCAACAGGGGGGGATGAACACTGAAGCTTTCTTT
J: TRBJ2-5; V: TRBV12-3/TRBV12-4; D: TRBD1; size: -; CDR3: CASSPGQITYNEQYF; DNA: TGTGCCAGCAGCCCGGGACAGATAACCTACAATGAGCAGTACTTC
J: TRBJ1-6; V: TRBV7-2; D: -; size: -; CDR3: CASSLERAYPLHF; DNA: TGTGCCAGCAGCTTAGAACGAGCCTACCCCCTCCACTTT
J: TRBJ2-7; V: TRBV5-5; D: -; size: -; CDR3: CASSSMTSSYEQYF; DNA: TGTGCCAGCAGCTCCATGACATCATCCTACGAGCAGTACTTC
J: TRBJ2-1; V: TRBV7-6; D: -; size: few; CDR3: CASSLGWGPGANNEQFF; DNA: TGTGCCAGCAGCCTAGGCTGGGGACCCGGAGCCAACAATGAGCAGTTCTTC
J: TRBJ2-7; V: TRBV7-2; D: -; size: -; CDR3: CASSFVVRPETYEQYF; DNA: TGTGCCAGCAGCTTTGTCGTCAGACCAGAGACCTACGAGCAGTACTTC
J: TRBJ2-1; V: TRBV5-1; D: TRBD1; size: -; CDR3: CASSGRMDRGRREQFF; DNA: TGCGCCAGCAGCGGCAGAATGGACAGGGGGCGACGGGAGCAGTTCTTC
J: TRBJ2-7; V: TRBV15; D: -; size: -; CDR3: CATSSRTASGEQYF; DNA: TGTGCCACCAGCTCCCGAACGGCCTCGGGAGAGCAGTACTTC
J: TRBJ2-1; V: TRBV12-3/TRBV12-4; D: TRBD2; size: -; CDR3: CASSLTGGAKNEQFF; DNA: TGTGCCAGCAGTTTAACGGGGGGGGCTAAGAATGAGCAGTTCTTC
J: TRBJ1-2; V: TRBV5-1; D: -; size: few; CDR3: CASSLGDHYGYTF; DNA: TGCGCCAGCAGCCTAGGGGACCACTATGGCTACACCTTC
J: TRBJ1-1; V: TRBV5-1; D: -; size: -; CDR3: CASSSLGVLLNTEAFF; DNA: TGCGCCAGCAGCTCCCTAGGGGTTCTCTTGAACACTGAAGCTTTCTTT
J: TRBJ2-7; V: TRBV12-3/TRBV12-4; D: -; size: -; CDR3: CASSLGFSFRYEQYF; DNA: TGTGCCAGCAGTCTGGGGTTTAGTTTCCGCTACGAGCAGTACTTC
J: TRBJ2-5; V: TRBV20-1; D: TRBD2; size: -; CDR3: CSANVLAGDQETQYF; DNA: TGCAGTGCTAATGTACTAGCGGGAGATCAAGAGACCCAGTACTTC
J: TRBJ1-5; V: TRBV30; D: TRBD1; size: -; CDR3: CAWSVGTGDQPQHF; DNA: TGTGCCTGGAGTGTAGGGACAGGGGATCAGCCCCAGCATTTT
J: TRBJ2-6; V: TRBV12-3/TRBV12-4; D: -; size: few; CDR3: CASSLNRVSGANVLTF; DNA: TGTGCCAGCAGTTTAAATCGGGTCTCCGGGGCCAACGTCCTGACTTTC
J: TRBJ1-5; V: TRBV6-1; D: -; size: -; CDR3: CASRTGYQPQHF; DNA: TGTGCCAGCAGGACTGGGTACCAGCCCCAGCATTTT
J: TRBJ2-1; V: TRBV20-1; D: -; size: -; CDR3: CSARDGGLNPNEQFF; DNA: TGCAGTGCTAGAGATGGCGGGCTCAACCCCAATGAGCAGTTCTTC
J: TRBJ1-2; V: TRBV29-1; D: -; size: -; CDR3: CSVDSHYGYTF; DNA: TGCAGCGTTGACAGTCACTATGGCTACACCTTC
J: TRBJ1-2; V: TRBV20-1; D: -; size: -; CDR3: CSARGRVFTF; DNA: TGCAGTGCTAGGGGACGTGTATTCACCTTC
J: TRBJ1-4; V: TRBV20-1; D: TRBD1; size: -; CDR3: CSARGQDLFNEKLFF; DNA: TGCAGTGCTAGGGGACAGGACCTTTTTAATGAAAAACTGTTTTTT
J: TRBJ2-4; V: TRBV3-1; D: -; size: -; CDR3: CASSQVSKNIQYF; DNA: TGTGCCAGCAGCCAAGTATCCAAAAACATTCAGTACTTC
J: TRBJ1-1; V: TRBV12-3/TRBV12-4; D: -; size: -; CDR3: CASSLGSTVNTEAFF; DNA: TGTGCCAGCAGTTTAGGGTCGACAGTTAACACTGAAGCTTTCTTT
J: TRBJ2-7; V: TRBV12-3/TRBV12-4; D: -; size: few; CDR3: CASSSAPYEQYF; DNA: TGTGCCAGCAGTTCGGCTCCCTACGAGCAGTACTTC
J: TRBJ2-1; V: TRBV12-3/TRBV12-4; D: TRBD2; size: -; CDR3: CASSLNRDYYNEQFF; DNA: TGTGCCAGCAGTTTAAATAGGGACTACTACAATGAGCAGTTCTTC
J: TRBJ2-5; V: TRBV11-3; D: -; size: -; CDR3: CASSLVGGAASGDSETQYF; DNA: TGTGCCAGCAGCTTAGTAGGGGGGGCTGCTAGCGGTGACTCAGAGACCCAGTACTTC
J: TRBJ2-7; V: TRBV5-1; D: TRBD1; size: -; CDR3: CASSPDRVFSYEQYF; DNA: TGCGCCAGCAGCCCGGACAGGGTCTTCTCCTACGAGCAGTACTTC
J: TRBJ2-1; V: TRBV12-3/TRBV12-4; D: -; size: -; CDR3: CASSAPGPNNEQFF; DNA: TGTGCCAGCAGCGCCCCGGGGCCGAACAATGAGCAGTTCTTC
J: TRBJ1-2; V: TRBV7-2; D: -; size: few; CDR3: CASRTTWDYGYTF; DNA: TGTGCCAGCAGGACTACATGGGACTATGGCTACACCTTC
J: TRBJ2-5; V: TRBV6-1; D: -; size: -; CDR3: CASSARRQGTQYF; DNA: TGTGCCAGCAGCGCCCGACGGCAAGGGACCCAGTACTTC
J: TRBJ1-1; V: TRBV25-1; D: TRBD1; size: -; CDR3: CASSEETGGSTEAFF; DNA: TGTGCCAGCAGTGAAGAGACAGGGGGCTCCACTGAAGCTTTCTTT
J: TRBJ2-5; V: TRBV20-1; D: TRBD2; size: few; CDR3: CSLTSGRETQYF; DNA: TGCAGCCTGACTAGCGGGAGGGAGACCCAGTACTTC
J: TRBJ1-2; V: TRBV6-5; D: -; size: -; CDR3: CASSYSGRGYYGYTF; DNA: TGTGCCAGCAGTTACTCGGGCAGGGGATACTATGGCTACACCTTC
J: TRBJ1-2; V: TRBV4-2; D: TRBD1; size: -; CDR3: CASSPGGGLVYGYTF; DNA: TGTGCCAGCAGCCCAGGGGGGGGACTCGTCTATGGCTACACCTTC
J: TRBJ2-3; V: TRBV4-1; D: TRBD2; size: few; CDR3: CASSQAQSGGVTQYF; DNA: TGCGCCAGCAGCCAAGCTCAGAGCGGGGGGGTTACGCAGTATTTT
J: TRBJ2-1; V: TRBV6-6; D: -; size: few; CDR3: CASSLRAYNEQFF; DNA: TGTGCCAGCAGCCTTAGGGCCTACAATGAGCAGTTCTTC
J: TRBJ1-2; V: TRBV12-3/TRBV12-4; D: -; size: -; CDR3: CASSLGGQIYGYTF; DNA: TGTGCCAGCAGTTTGGGGGGGCAGATCTATGGCTACACCTTC
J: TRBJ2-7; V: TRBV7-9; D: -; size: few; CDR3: CASSFGAGNEQYF; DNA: TGTGCCAGCAGCTTTGGGGCTGGGAACGAGCAGTACTTC
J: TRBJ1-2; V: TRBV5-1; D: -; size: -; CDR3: CASSLAQAAPSESYTF; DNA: TGCGCCAGCAGCTTGGCTCAGGCAGCACCCAGTGAGAGCTACACCTTC
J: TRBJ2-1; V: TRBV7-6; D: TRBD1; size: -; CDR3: CASSLGTGTAYNPPENEQFF; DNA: TGTGCCAGCAGCTTGGGGACAGGGACCGCATATAATCCCCCCGAAAATGAGCAGTTCTTC
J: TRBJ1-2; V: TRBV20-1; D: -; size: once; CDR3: CSAEPYGYTF; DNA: TGCAGTGCTGAGCCCTATGGCTACACCTTC
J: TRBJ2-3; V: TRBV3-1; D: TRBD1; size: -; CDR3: CASSHNGQGVDTQYF; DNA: TGTGCCAGCAGCCACAATGGACAGGGGGTGGATACGCAGTATTTT
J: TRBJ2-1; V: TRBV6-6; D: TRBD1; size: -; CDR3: CASSYGTGANGQFF; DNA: TGTGCCAGCAGTTACGGGACAGGGGCCAATGGGCAGTTCTTC
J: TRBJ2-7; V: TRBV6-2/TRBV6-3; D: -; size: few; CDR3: CASSQPPRPYEQYF; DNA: TGTGCCAGCAGCCAACCTCCTAGGCCCTACGAGCAGTACTTC
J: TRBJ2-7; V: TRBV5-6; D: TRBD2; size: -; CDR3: CASSLSPSGTPYEQYF; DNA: TGTGCCAGCAGCTTGTCTCCTAGCGGGACCCCCTACGAGCAGTACTTC
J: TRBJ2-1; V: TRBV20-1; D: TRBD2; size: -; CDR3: CSANGLTSGTYNEQFF; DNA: TGCAGTGCTAATGGGCTTACTAGCGGGACGTACAATGAGCAGTTCTTC
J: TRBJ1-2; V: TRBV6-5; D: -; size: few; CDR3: CASRVPGANYGYTF; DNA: TGTGCCAGCAGAGTCCCGGGGGCAAACTATGGCTACACCTTC
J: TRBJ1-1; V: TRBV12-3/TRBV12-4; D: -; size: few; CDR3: CASTQELNTEAFF; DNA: TGTGCCAGCACCCAAGAGTTGAACACTGAAGCTTTCTTT
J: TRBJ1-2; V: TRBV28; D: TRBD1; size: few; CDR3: CASSTTGTDFNTF; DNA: TGTGCCAGCAGTACTACAGGGACAGATTTTAACACCTTC
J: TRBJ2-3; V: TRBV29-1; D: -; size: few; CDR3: CSVPLGRGTDTQYF; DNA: TGCAGCGTCCCGCTAGGAAGGGGAACAGATACGCAGTATTTT
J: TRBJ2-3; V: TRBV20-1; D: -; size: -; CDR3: CSAPGTLPGTDTQYF; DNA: TGCAGTGCCCCCGGGACCCTACCTGGCACAGATACGCAGTATTTT
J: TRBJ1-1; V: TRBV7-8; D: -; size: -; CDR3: CASSVGRGLLNTEAFF; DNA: TGTGCCAGCAGCGTAGGCCGAGGACTGTTGAACACTGAAGCTTTCTTT
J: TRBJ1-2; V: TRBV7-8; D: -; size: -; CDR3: CASSLSLWGVDYGYTF; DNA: TGTGCCAGCAGCCTATCTCTTTGGGGGGTGGACTATGGCTACACCTTC